This TCR beta chain was identified during a study of shared clonotypes between healthy human individuals. Generated by immunoSEQ multiplex PCR, the TCRdb table keeps only in-frame clones and is missing some. The repertoire holds about 600,000 clones, around 97% seen once, with around 0.06% in the top ten. The germline V and J ends were trimmed by 5 bases and 0 bases, with 8 bases remaining between them. Germline V gene lookup returns CDR1 MNHEY and CDR2 SMNVEV (reference sequence). CDR3 size: 13 residues. Sequences were obtained from naive CD4+ T cells sorted from blood. Subset here: CD45RA+ positively selected. The sequence was collected from a young woman in good health. The chain has TRBV27 and TRBJ2-7, with TRBD1 as a possible D gene (5 bases). CDR3: CASSIQGSYEQYF. The CDR3 DNA reads TGTGCCAGCAGTATTCAGGGCTCCTACGAGCAGTACTTC.